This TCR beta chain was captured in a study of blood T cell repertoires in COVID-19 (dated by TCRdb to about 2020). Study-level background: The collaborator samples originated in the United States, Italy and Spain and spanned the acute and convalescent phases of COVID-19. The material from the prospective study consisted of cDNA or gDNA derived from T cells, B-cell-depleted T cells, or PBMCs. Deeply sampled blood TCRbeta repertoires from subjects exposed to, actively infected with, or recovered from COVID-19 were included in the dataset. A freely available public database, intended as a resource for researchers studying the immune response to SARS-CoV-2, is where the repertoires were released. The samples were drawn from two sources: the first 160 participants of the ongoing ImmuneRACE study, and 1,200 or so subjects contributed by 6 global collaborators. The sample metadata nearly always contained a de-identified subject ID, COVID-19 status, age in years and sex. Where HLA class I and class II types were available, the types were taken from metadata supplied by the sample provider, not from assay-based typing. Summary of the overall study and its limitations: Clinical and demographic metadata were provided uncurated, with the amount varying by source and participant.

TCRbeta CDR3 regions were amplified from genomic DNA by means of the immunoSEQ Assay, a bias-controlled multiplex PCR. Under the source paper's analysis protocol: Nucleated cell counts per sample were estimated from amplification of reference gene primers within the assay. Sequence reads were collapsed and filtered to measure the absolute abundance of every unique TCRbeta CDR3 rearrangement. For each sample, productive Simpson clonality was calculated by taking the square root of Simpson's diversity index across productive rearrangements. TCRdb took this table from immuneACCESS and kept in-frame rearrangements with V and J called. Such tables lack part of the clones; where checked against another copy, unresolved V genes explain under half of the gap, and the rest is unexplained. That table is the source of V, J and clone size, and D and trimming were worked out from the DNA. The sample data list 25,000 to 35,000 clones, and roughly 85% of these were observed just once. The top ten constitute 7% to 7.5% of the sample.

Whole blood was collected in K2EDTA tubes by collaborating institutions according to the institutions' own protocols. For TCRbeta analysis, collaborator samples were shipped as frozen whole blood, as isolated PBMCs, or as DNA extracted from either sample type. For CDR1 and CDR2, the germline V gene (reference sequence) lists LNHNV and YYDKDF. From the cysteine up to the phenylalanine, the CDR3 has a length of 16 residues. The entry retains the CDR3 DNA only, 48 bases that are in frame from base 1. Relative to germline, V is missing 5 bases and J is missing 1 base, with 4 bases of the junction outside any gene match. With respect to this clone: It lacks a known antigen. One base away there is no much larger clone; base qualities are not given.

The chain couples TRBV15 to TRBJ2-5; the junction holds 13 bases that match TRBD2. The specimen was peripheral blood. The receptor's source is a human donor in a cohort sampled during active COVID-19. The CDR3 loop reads CATSGGLAGPQETQYF. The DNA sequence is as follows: TGTGCCACCAGCGGGGGACTAGCGGGGCCCCAAGAGACCCAGTACTTC. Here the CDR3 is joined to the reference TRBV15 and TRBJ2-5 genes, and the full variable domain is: DAMVIQNPRYQVTQFGKPVTLSCSQTLNHNVMYWYQQKSSQAPKLLFHYYDKDFNNEADTPDNFQSRRPNTSFCFLDIRSPGLGDTAMYLCATSGGLAGPQETQYFGPGTRLLVL.